These T cell receptor beta chains were read from a single sample in a study of CD8 T cells in ankylosing spondylitis. TCRdb redid the calling of the 5' RACE reads with MiXCR, one entry per CDR3 protein. The table has roughly 250,000 distinct CDR3 sequences, roughly a tenth seen once; the top ten hold approximately 2.5%. The sample consisted of blood, either unsorted or a sorted T cell fraction (not recorded which). These TCRs come from a male donor with ankylosing spondylitis or in good health (not recorded which). Both conserved end residues are part of each CDR3. The order of the fields is V gene, D gene, clone size, CDR3 length, J gene, CDR3 protein, CDR3 DNA. A D gene is named only where the DNA matches it firmly. Clone size, where shown, is once, few, many, or a class for clones that have expanded.

>TRBV7-9|NA|few|12|TRBJ2-1
CASSAGYGEQFF
TGTGCCAGCAGCGCAGGGTACGGCGAGCAGTTCTTC
>TRBV20-1|NA|many|14|TRBJ2-3
CSARVGGPTDTQYF
TGCAGTGCTAGAGTGGGCGGCCCCACAGATACGCAGTATTTT
>TRBV2|NA|many|13|TRBJ1-1
CASSEAVNTEAFF
TGTGCCAGCAGTGAAGCTGTGAACACTGAAGCTTTCTTT
>TRBV10-1|TRBD2|NA|16|TRBJ2-1
CASILREGPVYNEQFF
TGCGCCAGCATTTTGCGGGAGGGCCCGGTCTACAATGAGCAGTTCTTC
>TRBV7-2|NA|many|15|TRBJ2-7
CASSLVEWASYEQYF
TGTGCCAGCAGCTTAGTGGAATGGGCCTCCTACGAGCAGTACTTC
>TRBV27|NA|many|13|TRBJ1-2
CASSLRGADGYTF
TGTGCCAGCAGTTTAAGGGGGGCGGATGGCTACACCTTC
>TRBV20-1|TRBD1|many|14|TRBJ2-7
CSARDPGQSYEQYF
TGCAGTGCTAGAGATCCGGGACAGAGCTACGAGCAGTACTTC
>TRBV10-3|NA|many|13|TRBJ2-1
CAIRRQGNNEQFF
TGTGCCATCAGACGTCAGGGAAACAATGAGCAGTTCTTC
>TRBV15|NA|many|14|TRBJ2-7
CATSRDLPTYEQYF
TGTGCCACCAGCAGAGATCTGCCCACCTACGAGCAGTACTTC
>TRBV30|NA|many|12|TRBJ2-5
CAWSVLGGTQYF
TGTGCCTGGAGTGTACTGGGTGGAACCCAGTACTTC
>TRBV6-6|NA|NA|12|TRBJ2-7
CASTLQGGEQYF
TGTGCCAGCACCCTACAGGGTGGCGAGCAGTACTTC
>TRBV11-1|NA|few|16|TRBJ2-1
CASSFLTGRENNEQFF
TGTGCCAGCAGCTTTCTTACGGGACGTGAGAACAATGAGCAGTTCTTC
>TRBV11-3|TRBD2|few|16|TRBJ2-1
CASSSRFRGGRDEQFF
TGTGCCAGCAGCTCCCGGTTTCGCGGGGGGCGCGATGAGCAGTTCTTC
>TRBV12-3/TRBV12-4|NA|many|13|TRBJ1-4
CASSLRVNEKLFF
TGTGCCAGCAGTTTAAGGGTTAATGAAAAACTGTTTTTT
>TRBV30|NA|many|13|TRBJ1-1
CAWRRLVNTEAFF
TGTGCCTGGAGAAGACTAGTGAACACTGAAGCTTTCTTT
>TRBV5-6|TRBD2|many|17|TRBJ2-1
CASRGTSGSSSYNEQFF
TGTGCCAGCAGGGGGACTAGCGGGAGTAGCTCCTACAATGAGCAGTTCTTC
>TRBV7-2|NA|NA|18|TRBJ2-5
CASSFASLGSGFQETQYF
TGTGCCAGCAGCTTCGCCTCCCTCGGCTCTGGGTTCCAAGAGACCCAGTACTTC
>TRBV5-1|NA|many|16|TRBJ2-3
CASSSGGAVSTDTQYF
TGCGCCAGCAGCTCCGGGGGAGCGGTCAGCACAGATACGCAGTATTTT
>TRBV4-2|TRBD2|few|14|TRBJ2-1
CASSQGLDYNEQFF
TGTGCCAGCAGCCAGGGACTAGATTACAATGAGCAGTTCTTC
>TRBV5-5|NA|NA|15|TRBJ1-1
CASSWAVGVNTEAFF
TGTGCCAGCAGCTGGGCCGTGGGGGTGAACACTGAAGCTTTCTTT
>TRBV7-2|NA|many|13|TRBJ2-1
CASSPGRNNEQFF
TGTGCCAGCAGCCCGGGCCGGAACAATGAGCAGTTCTTC
>TRBV5-1|NA|many|13|TRBJ1-1
CASSPGQPTEAFF
TGCGCCAGCAGCCCGGGACAACCTACTGAAGCTTTCTTT
>TRBV6-6|NA|NA|12|TRBJ1-2
CASRLASYGYTF
TGTGCCAGCAGACTAGCCTCCTATGGCTACACCTTC
>TRBV12-3/TRBV12-4|NA|NA|15|TRBJ2-3
CASSSRLGQADTQYF
TGTGCCAGCAGTTCCAGATTGGGCCAGGCAGATACGCAGTATTTT
>TRBV5-1|NA|many|13|TRBJ1-1
CASRKDSPTEAFF
TGCGCCAGCAGGAAAGACAGTCCAACTGAAGCTTTCTTT
>TRBV12-3/TRBV12-4|NA|many|12|TRBJ2-2
CASNPASGELFF
TGTGCCAGCAACCCGGCCAGCGGGGAGCTGTTTTTT
>TRBV10-3|TRBD1|NA|17|TRBJ1-1
CAISERGQGAPNTEAFF
TGTGCCATCAGTGAGAGAGGACAGGGGGCGCCGAACACTGAAGCTTTCTTT
>TRBV15|TRBD1|many|14|TRBJ1-2
CATSENRGPDGYTF
TGTGCCACCAGCGAGAACAGGGGGCCGGATGGCTACACCTTC
>TRBV10-2|TRBD1|many|18|TRBJ1-5
CASRKGQGFFDSNQPQHF
TGCGCCAGCAGGAAGGGACAGGGCTTTTTCGATAGCAATCAGCCCCAGCATTTT
>TRBV3-1|NA|NA|16|TRBJ2-1
CASSPLISSSYNEQFF
TGTGCCAGCAGCCCTCTTATATCGAGCTCCTACAATGAGCAGTTCTTC
>TRBV6-1|TRBD2|many|16|TRBJ2-4
CASSTVAGRAKNIQYF
TGTGCCAGCAGTACCGTAGCGGGCCGAGCCAAAAACATTCAGTACTTC
>TRBV12-3/TRBV12-4|NA|many|11|TRBJ2-7
CASRALNEQYF
TGTGCCAGCAGGGCCTTAAACGAGCAGTACTTC
>TRBV29-1|NA|NA|13|TRBJ1-1
CSVDRGPGTEAFF
TGCAGCGTCGATCGGGGGCCGGGTACTGAAGCTTTCTTT
>TRBV6-5|TRBD2|many|16|TRBJ2-2
CASSYLAGVDTGELFF
TGTGCCAGCAGTTACCTAGCGGGAGTTGACACCGGGGAGCTGTTTTTT
>TRBV6-5|TRBD2|many|15|TRBJ2-1
CASSSEGLAVNEQFF
TGTGCCAGCAGTTCGGAGGGACTAGCCGTCAATGAGCAGTTCTTC
>TRBV20-1|NA|many|11|TRBJ1-1
CSASERTEAFF
TGCAGTGCTAGTGAGCGGACTGAAGCTTTCTTT
>TRBV20-1|TRBD1|few|15|TRBJ2-7
CSATPGTGGSWEQYF
TGCAGTGCTACCCCCGGGACAGGGGGCAGTTGGGAGCAGTACTTC
>TRBV3-1|NA|few|15|TRBJ2-2
CASSQGTGNTGELFF
TGTGCCAGCAGCCAAGGCACGGGGAACACCGGGGAGCTGTTTTTT
>TRBV5-1|NA|many|13|TRBJ1-2
CASSPGSNYGYTF
TGCGCCAGCAGCCCGGGTTCTAACTATGGCTACACCTTC
>TRBV14|TRBD2|many|16|TRBJ2-3
CASSLTTSGIGDTQYF
TGTGCCAGCAGCCTCACGACTAGCGGGATCGGAGATACGCAGTATTTT